These 25 T cell receptor beta chains were sequenced from one sample in a study of cytomegalovirus exposure and HLA in healthy donors. 60 Vbeta and 13 Jbeta primers were used in PCR. Using immunoSEQ multiplex PCR, the repertoire was profiled, and TCRdb retains in-frame clones only, with some absent. The sample contains approximately 160,000 clones, about 82% of which appear only once. What was sequenced was PBMCs. Receptors originate from a woman aged 45-65 years in good health and CMV-seropositive.

This rearrangement joins TRBV19 to TRBJ2-7; D is perhaps TRBD1 (5 bases). The CDR3 is 15 amino acids. Germline assignment: CDR1 LNHDA and CDR2 SQIVND (reference sequence). The V and J ends lost 4 bases and 2 bases respectively, with 15 bases between them. CDR3 bases: TGTGCCAGTAGTACCTCCAGGGTGCCCACCTACGAGCAGTACTTC. It specifies CASSTSRVPTYEQYF.

The genes are TRBV5-1 and TRBJ2-7, with 9 bases aligning to TRBD1. This CDR3 has 15 residues. Per the germline V gene, CDR1 is SGHRS and CDR2 is YFSETQ. J gave up 7 bases and V 5 bases, and 13 bases lay outside the gene matches. The CDR3 here is CASRERQGVTGEQYF. The CDR3 nucleotides read TGCGCCAGCAGGGAGAGACAGGGGGTTACGGGAGAGCAGTACTTC.

This clone was observed a handful of times. This rearrangement joins TRBV28 to TRBJ2-7; 12 bases align to TRBD2. CDR3 size: 17 residues. Germline V lookup: CDR1 MDHEN, CDR2 SYDVKM. V lost 6 bases, J lost 7 bases, and 16 bases stayed unmatched. CDR3 nucleotide sequence: TGTGCCAGCAGGATTACGGGACTAGCGGGTGCTGGGGGGGAGCAGTACTTC. Its protein is CASRITGLAGAGGEQYF.

This clone was observed once. Relative to the germline gene, one junction end is altered; a read error may explain this. The V and J genes are TRBV6-6 and TRBJ1-3; D remains ambiguous. Germline CDR1 is MNHNY and CDR2 is SVGAGI (reference sequence). The CDR3 has 15 residues. The CDR3 reads CASTYNRASGNTIYF. Written as DNA, the CDR3 is TGTGCCAGCACTTACAACCGCGCCTCTGGAAACACCATATATTTT.

V gene TRBV5-4 combines with J gene TRBJ2-5; the match to TRBD1 covers 9 bases. From germline, CDR1 is SGHNT and CDR2 YYREEE (reference sequence). The CDR3 spans 15 residues. V dropped 0 bases and J dropped 5; count of bases not matched to a gene: 5. CDR3 in amino acids: CASSLETGGGETQYF. In nucleotides, the CDR3 is TGTGCCAGCAGCTTGGAGACAGGGGGTGGCGAGACCCAGTACTTC.

This clone appeared a few times. The CDR3 region is CASSYGAQDYGYTF. The CDR3 DNA sequence: TGTGCCAGCAGTTACGGCGCCCAGGACTATGGCTACACCTTC. The gene calls are TRBV6-5 and TRBJ1-2; D remains ambiguous. The CDR3 runs to 14 residues. Trimming removed 2 bases at V and 3 bases at J, with 10 bases between. Germline-derived CDR1 and CDR2 are MNHEY and SVGAGI.

The chain joins TRBV7-6 to TRBJ2-1; D perhaps matches TRBD1 (5 bases). Trimming left V 1 base short and J 7 bases short, with 14 bases between. Per germline, CDR1 SGHVS and CDR2 FNYEAQ. The CDR3 has 15 amino acids. DNA for the CDR3: TGTGCCAGCAGCTTAGGACAGACGGGTGGGAATGAGCAGTTCTTC. Its translation: CASSLGQTGGNEQFF.

This sequence joins TRBV19 and TRBJ2-1; no clear D gene. V dropped 5 bases and J dropped 4 bases, with 9 bases sitting between them. Germline CDR1 and CDR2: LNHDA and SQIVND (reference sequence). The CDR3 is 13 residues long. The CDR3 coding sequence is TGTGCCAGTAGTTTATCTAGATACAATGAGCAGTTCTTC. It is translated as CASSLSRYNEQFF.

The chain recombines TRBV4-3 with TRBJ1-2, with 9 bases matching TRBD1. The trim removed 4 bases at V and 4 bases at J, leaving 4 bases unmatched. The germline CDR1 and CDR2 sequences are LGHNA and YSLEER. The CDR3 is 14 amino acids. The CDR3 loop reads CASSRTGVAYGYTF. The CDR3 DNA reads as TGCGCCAGCAGCCGGACAGGGGTCGCCTATGGCTACACCTTC.

The table lists this clone with a count of one. V and J are TRBV5-5 and TRBJ1-4, with 7 nucleotides matching TRBD1. The CDR3 sequence is 12 residues long. Looked up from germline, CDR1 is SGHKS and CDR2 is YYEKEE (reference sequence). Germline trimming cut 0 bases from V and 13 bases from J; bases unmatched to any gene: 3. CDR3 in amino acids: CASSLVRDRLFF. Written as DNA, the CDR3 is TGTGCCAGCAGCTTGGTAAGGGACAGACTGTTTTTT.

A word on this clone: A read error may produce the germline difference seen at one junction end. This rearrangement joins TRBV6-1 to TRBJ2-1, with D perhaps matching TRBD2 (6 bases). CDR1 and CDR2 (germline): MNHNS, SASEGT. The CDR3 totals 14 residues. The CDR3 is CASSVSRDGGIWVF. In nucleotides, the CDR3 is TGTGCCAGCAGTGTTAGTCGCGACGGGGGTATTTGGGTCTTC.

This clone was observed once. This chain uses TRBV5-4 with TRBJ2-5, with 8 bases aligning to TRBD2. The DNA end lines up better with TRBJ2-7; the J call may be wrong. The CDR3 has 17 residues. Germline V gene data show CDR1 as SGHNT and CDR2 as YYREEE (reference sequence). CDR3 nucleotide sequence: TGTGCCAGCAGCTTGCGCCTTGAAGCGGGGGTTGACTACGAGCAGTACTTC. It yields the protein CASSLRLEAGVDYEQYF.

The rearrangement uses TRBV28 and TRBJ1-1, with D perhaps TRBD1 (5 bases). Germline V lookup: CDR1 MDHEN, CDR2 SYDVKM. V lost 8 bases to trimming and J lost 0 bases, with 10 bases between them. CDR3 length: 13 residues. The CDR3 reads CASGLTVNTEAFF. The DNA of the CDR3 is TGTGCCAGCGGATTGACAGTGAACACTGAAGCTTTCTTT.

This clone was seen more than once but under ten times. The chain combines TRBV5-1 with TRBJ2-7; the match to TRBD1 covers 9 bases. Trimming cost V 0 bases and J 1 base; bases outside gene matches: 5. The CDR3 covers 16 residues. Germline-derived CDR1 and CDR2 are SGHRS and YFSETQ. For the CDR3, the DNA is TGCGCCAGCAGCTTGGCGAAGACAGGGGGTTCCTACGAGCAGTACTTC. Its protein product is CASSLAKTGGSYEQYF.

This clone is a singleton in its sample. The chain is built from TRBV11-1 and TRBJ1-6, with 8 bases matching TRBD1. With 1 base clipped from V and 10 bases from J, the junction kept 6 bases outside the gene matches. The CDR3 is 15 residues long. CDR1 is SGHAT, CDR2 FQDESV, per germline (reference sequence). CDR3 in DNA: TGTGCCAGCAGCTTAGTTTCCAGGGGGCACTCACCCCTCCACTTT. As protein: CASSLVSRGHSPLHF.

This clone was seen a single time. The V call is TRBV6-6, the J call TRBJ2-2; D gene uncertain. CDR3 size: 14 residues. The germline gives CDR1 MNHNY, CDR2 SVGAGI (reference sequence). V shed 3 bases and J shed 3 bases, with 8 bases lying between them. DNA of the CDR3: TGTGCCAGCAGTTATGAGGTCGACACCGGGGAGCTGTTTTTT. It is translated as CASSYEVDTGELFF.

V usage is TRBV15 and J usage is TRBJ1-2, with 10 bases aligning to TRBD1. This CDR3 is 15 amino acids long. Trimming at V came to 1 base and at J to 5 bases, leaving 4 bases not matched to a gene. Per the germline V gene, CDR1 is LNHNV and CDR2 is YYDKDF (reference sequence). The CDR3 DNA is TGTGCCACCAGCAGAGGGACAGGGGGAGGGTATGGCTACACCTTC. It yields the protein CATSRGTGGGYGYTF.

This chain joins TRBV18 and TRBJ1-2; D gene uncertain. Trimming stripped 2 bases from V and 1 base from J, with 8 bases between. The CDR3 contains 14 residues. Germline CDR1 reads KGHSH; CDR2 reads LQKENI. Here the CDR3 DNA reads TGTGCCAGCTCACCATCCCCGCGTAACTATGGCTACACCTTC. Translation: CASSPSPRNYGYTF.

The V call is TRBV5-6, the J call TRBJ1-1; the D is unclear. Germline V CDR1 and CDR2: SGHDT, YYEEEE. Trimming stripped 0 bases from V and 0 bases from J, with 12 bases between. The CDR3 has 16 amino acids. The CDR3 nucleotides read TGTGCCAGCAGCTTGGGGGCTGAAGGTATGAACACTGAAGCTTTCTTT. Residues: CASSLGAEGMNTEAFF. The full variable domain, with the rest looked up from reference TRBV5-6 and TRBJ1-1, is DAGVTQSPTHLIKTRGQQVTLRCSPKSGHDTVSWYQQALGQGPQFIFQYYEEEERQRGNFPDRFSGHQFPNYSSELNVNALLLGDSALYLCASSLGAEGMNTEAFFGQGTRLTVV.

V and J are TRBV5-1 and TRBJ2-3, with TRBD1 matching 8 bases. Germline V gene sequence: CDR1 SGHRS, CDR2 YFSETQ. V shed 7 bases and J 4 bases; nucleotides not matched to a gene: 20. The CDR3 is 18 amino acids. CDR3 in amino acids: CASALIPRQGMRSDTQYF. Written as DNA, the CDR3 is TGCGCCAGCGCCCTCATCCCCCGACAGGGGATGAGATCAGATACGCAGTATTTT.

This clone was counted between two and nine times. The chain joins TRBV7-8 to TRBJ2-2, with 7 bases lining up with TRBD2. Germline CDR1 SGHVS, CDR2 FQNEAQ. The CDR3 covers 16 residues. V shed 3 bases and J 4 bases; nucleotides not matched to a gene: 8. CDR3 DNA sequence: TGTGCCAGCAGCTTGGACCGGACTAGAAGCACCGGGGAGCTGTTTTTT. Protein sequence: CASSLDRTRSTGELFF.

This chain joins TRBV6-5 and TRBJ1-1, with D possibly being TRBD1 (6 bases). The CDR3 length is 15 residues. CDR1 is MNHEY and CDR2 is SVGAGI in the germline V gene. Deletions cut 6 bases from V and 5 bases from J, with 19 bases between. The CDR3 region is CASRPALTGTTEAFF. The CDR3 DNA sequence: TGTGCCAGCAGACCTGCTTTGACAGGTACTACTGAAGCTTTCTTT.

J is TRBJ2-2 and V is TRBV7-8; possibly TRBD2 for D (5 bases). Germline V gives CDR1 SGHVS, CDR2 FQNEAQ. Trimming pared 5 bases from V and 7 bases from J, leaving 11 bases between. The CDR3 has 13 amino acids. The CDR3 DNA reads TGTGCCAGCAGCCCCGCCCGGGGCGGGGAGCTGTTTTTT. This translates into CASSPARGGELFF.

The chain has TRBV9 and TRBJ2-2, with TRBD1 matching 8 bases. The CDR3 runs to 16 residues. V lost 5 bases to trimming and J lost 4 bases; unmatched junction nucleotides: 10. CDR1 and CDR2 from the germline V gene are SGDLS and YYNGEE. In DNA, the CDR3 is TGTGCCAGCAGACCGGGACAGGACTACATCACCGGGGAGCTGTTTTTT. Amino acid sequence: CASRPGQDYITGELFF.

The rearrangement joins TRBV28 to TRBJ1-2; maybe TRBD1 (6 bases). Germline loops: CDR1 MDHEN, CDR2 SYDVKM. Trimming shortened V by 1 base and J by 4 bases, and 10 bases separated the two germline ends. The CDR3 runs 14 residues. The CDR3 reads CASSLSRGGYGYTF. CDR3 coding DNA: TGTGCCAGCAGTTTATCCAGGGGCGGCTATGGCTACACCTTC.